This T cell receptor (beta chain) derives from a study of blood T cell repertoires in COVID-19. Authors' data handling: Estimation of nucleated cell counts was performed using reference gene primer amplification. Assay: immunoSEQ multiplex PCR; the TCRdb copy retains only in-frame clones and omits some. V and J calls and clone size follow that table, whereas D and trimming were derived from the DNA. The sample lists some 83,000 clones, approximately 84% occurring once. J lost 2 bases, V lost 6 bases, and 3 bases had no gene match. Germline loops: CDR1 LNHDA, CDR2 SQIVND (reference sequence). CDR3 length equals 15 residues. This clone was detected once.

This chain connects TRBV19 to TRBJ2-6; TRBD1 aligns across 8 bases. Sequenced input: peripheral blood. This TCR was sampled from a man aged 60 to 75 with active or convalescent COVID-19. The CDR3: CASRPQGAGANVLTF. The CDR3 region has the DNA TGTGCCAGTAGACCACAGGGGGCTGGGGCCAACGTCCTGACTTTC.